The clone carrying this T cell receptor (beta chain) was counted many times. Antigen: not known. Time point reported: longitudinal time-point 3. Libraries used 2 million unsorted PBMCs kept frozen in RNAlater. The data derive from a study of neurological immune-mediated disorders. General study results and limits: Private repertoires in all groups were suggested by the absence of shared CDR3 amino acid sequences among expanded clones across subjects. Multiple sclerosis was found to have the least TCR clonal expansion, below healthy controls, and HTLV-1-associated myelopathy the most.

The cDNA was synthesized by 5'RACE incorporating 10-nucleotide random UMIs. One entry per CDR3 protein, called by TCRdb with MiXCR from the 5' RACE reads. The sample has around 100,000 distinct CDR3 sequences, 10% to 12% seen once. V dropped 4 bases and J dropped 2; count of bases not matched to a gene: 4. CDR1 and CDR2 from the germline V gene are LGHDT and YNNKEL (reference sequence). This CDR3 has 14 amino acids. The chain carries TRBV3-1 and TRBJ2-7; TRBD2 agrees at 8 bases. This clonotype was obtained from a female donor with HTLV-1-associated myelopathy (HAM/TSP). Sample: PBMCs. The CDR3: CASSPGLATYEQYF. CDR3 nucleotides: TGTGCCAGCAGCCCCGGACTAGCCACCTACGAGCAGTACTTC.